This T cell receptor beta chain came from a study of prognosis after radiotherapy for stage I lung cancer (dated by TCRdb to the early 2020s). Regarding the complete study: Between April 2018 and 2019, 15 to 20 stage I NSCLC patients were enrolled in Nanjing, China. Among the enrolled patients, fourteen had newly diagnosed primary stage I lung tumors, while 5 or 6 had oligometastatic NSCLC following surgical resection of the primary tumor. All patients were considered medically inoperable, owing to comorbidities in about a dozen and refusal of surgery in about seven. The cohort included about a dozen men and over 5 women, with a median age of approximately 75 years and a range of roughly 53 to 85 years. Tumor histology was squamous cell carcinoma in roughly 7 patients and adenocarcinoma in more than 10. Image-guided IMRT or VMAT was used to deliver SBRT in 3 to 5 fractions at a biologically effective dose of at least 100 Gy. In every patient, SBRT was given without any concurrent therapy. After SBRT, distant metastases developed in about 20% of the 19 patients at a median of 7 months, while the remaining 15 patients had no significant progression. Peripheral blood TCR beta repertoires were profiled in stage I NSCLC patients before and after stereotactic body radiotherapy, and the study then linked these repertoires to distant failure. The study sequenced about 38 blood samples from 19 patients, one before and one after SBRT per patient. What the authors observed across the whole study: All reported P values were unadjusted for multiple comparisons. Differences in TRBV and TRBJ usage frequencies by metastasis status were reportedly observed in two V genes at baseline and in several V and two J genes after SBRT. Tumor specificity of expanded TCR clones was not determined. Post-SBRT Shannon entropy and its change from baseline were lower in patients who developed distant metastases; baseline Shannon entropy was not associated with metastases. The study was limited by the small cohort and short follow-up, and independent validation of the study findings is required. Unique TCR clone counts fell after SBRT (median 10,088 before versus approximately 6,300 after; Wilcoxon paired P=0.011).

No patient had a history of other malignancies or prior chemotherapy or radiotherapy, and all had node-negative disease on CT and PET/CT. At each of the two time points, 5.5 to 7.5 milliliters of peripheral venous blood were collected into EDTA tubes. Ficoll-Paque Plus density-gradient centrifugation was used to isolate PBMCs. Right after collection, samples were placed at -80 degrees C and kept there until analysis. Germline trimming amounts to 4 bases on V and 5 bases on J, with 5 as the count of junction bases outside the gene matches. CDR1 and CDR2 are read off the germline V gene (reference sequence) as MNHEY and SMNVEV. There are 13 amino acids in the CDR3, from cysteine to phenylalanine inclusive. Kept here is only the CDR3 DNA, which spans 39 bases and is read in frame from base 1. Two rounds of multiplex PCR were performed to amplify the TCR beta CDR3 region from genomic DNA. In the first PCR round, primers specific to each TRBV and TRBJ gene were used, and the primer sequences were filed in Chinese patent CN105087789A. Universal primers were used in the second round of PCR. The Roche High Pure PCR Template Preparation Kit was used to extract genomic DNA from the frozen PBMCs. Paired-end sequencing with 151 bp reads was performed on the libraries using an Illumina HiSeq 3000. The original methods were these. CutAdapt was used to discard raw reads that did not contain the multiplex PCR primer sequences. PEAR was used to merge high-quality paired reads into contigs. MiXCR assigned TRB V, D and J gene segments to each contig by aligning to reference sequences. To remove sequencing errors, CDR3 sequences were clustered according to base quality and sequence similarity. Shannon entropy, normalized by the natural log of the productive TCR sequence number, served as the measure of diversity. Clonality was defined as one minus Shannon entropy divided by the natural log of the number of unique clonotypes. Progression-free survival cut-offs for repertoire metrics were chosen using the Youden index of ROC curves, with analyses run in R 3.5.3. The public reads were run again by TCRdb, first through fastp at Q25 and then through MiXCR, and only productive beta chains were kept. CDR3 protein sequences are deduplicated, and each keeps its most common genes and DNA. TCRdb, rather than the study authors, made the V and J calls. The sample table shows 13,000 to 15,000 distinct CDR3 sequences, and roughly 50% are seen once. The ten largest account for 38% of the sample.

Concerning this clonotype itself: Its antigen is currently not known. The sample holds no much larger clone one base away, and base qualities are not on file.

The source of this sequence is a donor of 50 years or more with non-small cell lung cancer. Rearrangement joined TRBV27 to TRBJ2-7; 7 central bases correspond to TRBD1. Specimen: PBMCs, collected before or after stereotactic body radiation therapy (not recorded which). CDR3 protein: CASSYNRGHEQYF. The DNA reads as follows: TGTGCCAGCAGTTACAACAGGGGTCACGAGCAGTACTTC.